This TCR beta chain was captured by sequencing in a study of OX40 agonist ivuxolimab in advanced cancers. Study information: Prior checkpoint blockade (anti-PD-1, anti-PD-L1 or anti-CTLA-4) was permitted; around 40% had it. General study results and limits: The study observed clonal expansion of CD4+ and CD8+ blood T cells by week 6 at 0.1 to 3.0 mg/kg. On average, a greater number of expanded clones characterised CD8+ T cells relative to CD4+.

Generated by immunoSEQ multiplex PCR, the TCRdb table keeps only in-frame clones and is missing some. Among tens of thousands of clones, just over 85% were seen once, and the ten largest hold 6.5%. At baseline, cycle 4 day 1, and cycle 7 day 1, blood was sampled. This clone has just one count. The antigen is unknown. This receptor was taken from an adult with an advanced solid tumor such as melanoma, head and neck, liver or kidney cancer. The sample here was CD4+ or CD8+ T cells sorted from blood, taken in a trial of the OX40 agonist ivuxolimab.

The CDR3 reads CASSPNPGQSEQFF. In DNA, the CDR3 is TGTGCCAGCTCACCTAACCCGGGACAGAGTGAGCAGTTCTTC. The chain uses TRBV18 and TRBJ2-1, with TRBD1 matching over 7 bases. CDR3 length: 14 amino acids. CDR1 and CDR2 (germline): KGHSH, LQKENI. Trimming at V came to 3 bases and at J to 9 bases, leaving 8 bases not matched to a gene.